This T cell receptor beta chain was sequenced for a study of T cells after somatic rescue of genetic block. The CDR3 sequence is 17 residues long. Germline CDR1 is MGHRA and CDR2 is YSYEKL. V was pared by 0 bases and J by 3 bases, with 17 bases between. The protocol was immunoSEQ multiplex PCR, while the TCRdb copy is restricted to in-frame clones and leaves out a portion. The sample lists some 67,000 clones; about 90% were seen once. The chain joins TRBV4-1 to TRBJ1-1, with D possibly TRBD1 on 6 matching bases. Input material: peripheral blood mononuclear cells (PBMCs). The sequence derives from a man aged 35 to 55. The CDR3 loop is CASSQERGEGGYTEAFF. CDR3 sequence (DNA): TGCGCCAGCAGCCAAGAAAGGGGGGAAGGGGGATACACTGAAGCTTTCTTT.